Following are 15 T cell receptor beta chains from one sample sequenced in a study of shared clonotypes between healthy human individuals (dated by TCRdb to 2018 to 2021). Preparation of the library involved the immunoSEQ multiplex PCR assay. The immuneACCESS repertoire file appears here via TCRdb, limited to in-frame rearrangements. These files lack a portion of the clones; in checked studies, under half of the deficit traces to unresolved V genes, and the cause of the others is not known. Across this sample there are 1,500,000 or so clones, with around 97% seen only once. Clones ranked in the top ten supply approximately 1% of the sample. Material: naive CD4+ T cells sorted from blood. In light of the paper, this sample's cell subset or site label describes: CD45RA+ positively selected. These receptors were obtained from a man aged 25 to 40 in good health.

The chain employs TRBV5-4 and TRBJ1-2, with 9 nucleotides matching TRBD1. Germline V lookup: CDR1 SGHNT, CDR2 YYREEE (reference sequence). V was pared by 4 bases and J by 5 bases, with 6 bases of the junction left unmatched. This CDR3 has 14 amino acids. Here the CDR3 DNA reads TGTGCCAGCAGCCGATTGGGACAGGGATATGGCTACACCTTC. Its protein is CASSRLGQGYGYTF.

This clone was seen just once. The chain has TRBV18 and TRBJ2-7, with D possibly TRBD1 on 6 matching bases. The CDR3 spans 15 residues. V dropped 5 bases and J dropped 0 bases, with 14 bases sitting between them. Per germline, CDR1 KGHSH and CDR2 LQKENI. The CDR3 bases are TGTGCCAGCTCATCAGGGGCTAGCTACTCCTACGAGCAGTACTTC. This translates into CASSSGASYSYEQYF.

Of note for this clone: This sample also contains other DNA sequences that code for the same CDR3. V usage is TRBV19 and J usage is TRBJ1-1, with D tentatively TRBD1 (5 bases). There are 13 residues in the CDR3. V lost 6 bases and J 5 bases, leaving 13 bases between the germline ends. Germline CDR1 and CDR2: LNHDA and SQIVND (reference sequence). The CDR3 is CASSHPGGTEAFF. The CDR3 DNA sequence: TGTGCCAGTAGCCACCCCGGGGGGACTGAAGCTTTCTTT. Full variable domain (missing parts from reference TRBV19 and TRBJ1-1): DGGITQSPKYLFRKEGQNVTLSCEQNLNHDAMYWYRQDPGQGLRLIYYSQIVNDFQKGDIAEGYSVSREKKESFPLTVTSAQKNPTAFYLCASSHPGGTEAFFGQGTRLTVV.

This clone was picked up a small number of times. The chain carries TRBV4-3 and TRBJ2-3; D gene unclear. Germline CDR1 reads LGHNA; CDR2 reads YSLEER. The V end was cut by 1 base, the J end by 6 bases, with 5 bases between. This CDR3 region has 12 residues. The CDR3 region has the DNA TGCGCCAGCAGCCAAGTTCGCGATACGCAGTATTTT. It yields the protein CASSQVRDTQYF.

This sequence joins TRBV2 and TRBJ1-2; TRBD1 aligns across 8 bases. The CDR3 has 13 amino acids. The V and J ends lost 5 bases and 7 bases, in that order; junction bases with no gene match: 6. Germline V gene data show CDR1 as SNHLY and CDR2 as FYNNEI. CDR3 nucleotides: TGTGCCAGCAGTTTCGGACAGGGTCGTGGCTACACCTTC. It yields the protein CASSFGQGRGYTF.

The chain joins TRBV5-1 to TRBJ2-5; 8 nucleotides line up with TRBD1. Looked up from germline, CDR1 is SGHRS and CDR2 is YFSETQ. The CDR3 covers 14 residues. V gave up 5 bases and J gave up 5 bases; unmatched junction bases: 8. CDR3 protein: CASRTGTGEETQYF. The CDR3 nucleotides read TGCGCCAGCAGGACCGGGACAGGCGAGGAGACCCAGTACTTC.

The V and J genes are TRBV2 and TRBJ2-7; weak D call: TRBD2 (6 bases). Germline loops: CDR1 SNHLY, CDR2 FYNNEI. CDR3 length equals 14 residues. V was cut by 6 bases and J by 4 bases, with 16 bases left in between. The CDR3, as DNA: TGTGCCAGCAGCAGATTAGCGGCAGGGTACGAGCAGTACTTC. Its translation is CASSRLAAGYEQYF.

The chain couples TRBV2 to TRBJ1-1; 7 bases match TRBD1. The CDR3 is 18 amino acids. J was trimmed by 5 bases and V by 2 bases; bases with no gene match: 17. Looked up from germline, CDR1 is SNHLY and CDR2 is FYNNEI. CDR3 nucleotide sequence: TGTGCCAGCAGTGAACGGTCGGCCAGGGGGTTAGGAAAGACTGAAGCTTTCTTT. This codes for CASSERSARGLGKTEAFF. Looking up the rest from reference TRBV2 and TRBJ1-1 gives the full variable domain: EPEVTQTPSHQVTQMGQEVILRCVPISNHLYFYWYRQILGQKVEFLVSFYNNEISEKSEIFDDQFSVERPDGSNFTLKIRSTKLEDSAMYFCASSERSARGLGKTEAFFGQGTRLTVV.

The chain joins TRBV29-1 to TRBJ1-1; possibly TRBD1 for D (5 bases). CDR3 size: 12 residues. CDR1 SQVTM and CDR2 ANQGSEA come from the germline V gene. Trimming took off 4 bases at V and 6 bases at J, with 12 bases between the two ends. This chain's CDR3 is CSVAPSTAEAFF. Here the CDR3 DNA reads TGCAGCGTTGCCCCCTCGACAGCTGAAGCTTTCTTT.

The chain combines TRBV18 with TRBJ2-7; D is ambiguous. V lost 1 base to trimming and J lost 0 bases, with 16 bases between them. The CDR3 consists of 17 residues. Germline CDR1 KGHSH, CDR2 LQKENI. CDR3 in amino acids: CASSPLETGFGSYEQYF. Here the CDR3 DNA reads TGTGCCAGCTCACCACTAGAAACGGGCTTTGGCTCCTACGAGCAGTACTTC.

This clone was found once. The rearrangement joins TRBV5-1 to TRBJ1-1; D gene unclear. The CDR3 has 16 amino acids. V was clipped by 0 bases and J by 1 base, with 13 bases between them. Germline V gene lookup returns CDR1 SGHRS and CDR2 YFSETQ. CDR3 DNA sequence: TGCGCCAGCAGCTTGGCCCCAGCCGAACCGAACACTGAAGCTTTCTTT. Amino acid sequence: CASSLAPAEPNTEAFF.

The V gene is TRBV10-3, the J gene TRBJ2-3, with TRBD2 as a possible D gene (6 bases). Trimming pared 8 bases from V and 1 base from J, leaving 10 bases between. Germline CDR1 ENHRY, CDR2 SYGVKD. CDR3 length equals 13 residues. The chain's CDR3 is CAIRTGGTDTQYF. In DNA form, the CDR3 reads TGTGCCATCCGGACGGGGGGCACAGATACGCAGTATTTT.

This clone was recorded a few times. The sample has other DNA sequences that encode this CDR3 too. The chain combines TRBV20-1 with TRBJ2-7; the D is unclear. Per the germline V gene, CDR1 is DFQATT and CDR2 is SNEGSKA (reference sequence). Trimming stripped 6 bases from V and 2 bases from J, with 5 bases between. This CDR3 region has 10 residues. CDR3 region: CSASPYEQYF. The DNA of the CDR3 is TGCAGTGCCTCCCCCTACGAGCAGTACTTC.

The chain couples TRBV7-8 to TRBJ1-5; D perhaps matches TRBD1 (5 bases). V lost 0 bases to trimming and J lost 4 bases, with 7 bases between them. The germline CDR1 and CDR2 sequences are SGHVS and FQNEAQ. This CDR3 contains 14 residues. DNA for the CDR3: TGTGCCAGCAGCTTAGCAGGGGCTAATCAGCCCCAGCATTTT. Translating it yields CASSLAGANQPQHF.

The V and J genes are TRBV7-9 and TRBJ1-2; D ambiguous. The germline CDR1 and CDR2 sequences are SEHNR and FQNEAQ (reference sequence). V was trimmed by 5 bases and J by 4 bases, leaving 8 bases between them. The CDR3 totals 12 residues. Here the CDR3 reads CASSPSIYGYTF. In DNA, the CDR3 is TGTGCCAGCAGCCCATCGATCTATGGCTACACCTTC.